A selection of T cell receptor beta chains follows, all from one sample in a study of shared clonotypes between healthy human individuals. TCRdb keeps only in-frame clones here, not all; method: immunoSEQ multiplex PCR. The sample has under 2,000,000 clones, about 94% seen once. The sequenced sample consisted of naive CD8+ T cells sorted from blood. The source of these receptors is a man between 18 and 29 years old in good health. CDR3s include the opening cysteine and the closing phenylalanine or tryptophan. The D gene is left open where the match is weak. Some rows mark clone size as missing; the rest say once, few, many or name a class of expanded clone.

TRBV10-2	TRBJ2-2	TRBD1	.	TGCGCCAGCAGAAATGTCACAGGGGCGAACACCGGGGAGCTGTTTTTT	CASRNVTGANTGELFF
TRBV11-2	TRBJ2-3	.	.	TGTGCCAGCAGCCGGACCCCTCAGACTAGAGATACGCAGTATTTT	CASSRTPQTRDTQYF
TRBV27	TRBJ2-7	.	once	TGTGCCAGCAGTATTAGCCCCCTCTACGAGCAGTACTTC	CASSISPLYEQYF
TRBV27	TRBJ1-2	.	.	TGTGCCAGCAGTTTAGACAGAACCTATGGCTACACCTTC	CASSLDRTYGYTF
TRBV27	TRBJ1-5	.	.	TGTGCCAGCAGTTTAGTAGGGTTTGGTAGCAATCAGCCCCAGCATTTT	CASSLVGFGSNQPQHF
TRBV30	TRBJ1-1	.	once	TGTGCCTGGAGTGTATCGGGGGATATAATTTTGAACACTGAAGCTTTCTTT	CAWSVSGDIILNTEAFF
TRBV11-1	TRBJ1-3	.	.	TGTGCCAGCAGCTACCAGGGGTCTGGAAACACCATATATTTT	CASSYQGSGNTIYF
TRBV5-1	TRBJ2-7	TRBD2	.	TGCGCCAGCAGCTTTGGACGCTTTGTGCTAGCGGGCGCCTCCTACGAGCAGTACTTC	CASSFGRFVLAGASYEQYF
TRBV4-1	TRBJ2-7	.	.	TGCGCCAGCAGCGATCGGCTATGGTCCTACGAGCAGTACTTC	CASSDRLWSYEQYF
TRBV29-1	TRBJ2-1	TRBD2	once	TGCAGCGTTGCCGGGACTAGCGGGGGGGACAATGAGCAGTTCTTC	CSVAGTSGGDNEQFF
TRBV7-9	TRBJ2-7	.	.	TGTGCCAGCAGCTTACAGGAGAGCTCCTACGAGCAGTACTTC	CASSLQESSYEQYF
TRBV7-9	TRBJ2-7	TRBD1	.	TGTGCCAGCAGCTTAATGGACAGGGACATCCTGGGGGAGCAGTACTTC	CASSLMDRDILGEQYF
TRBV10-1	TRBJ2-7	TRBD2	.	TGCGCCAGCAGTGTGACTAGCGGGGGGACCTACGAGCAGTACTTC	CASSVTSGGTYEQYF
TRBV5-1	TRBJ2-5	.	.	TGCGCCAGCAGCTCCGGGACCGAAGAGATCCAGTACTTC	CASSSGTEEIQYF
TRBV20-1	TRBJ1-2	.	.	TGCTCGGCCCCAGGGGAACATGGCTACACCTTC	CSAPGEHGYTF
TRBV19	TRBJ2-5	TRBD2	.	TGTGCCAGTAGTATTGGACTAGCGGGAGGTCCACAAGAGACCCAGTACTTC	CASSIGLAGGPQETQYF
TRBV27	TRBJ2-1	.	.	TGTGCCAGCGGTGACCGTACGGGGAATGAGCAGTTCTTC	CASGDRTGNEQFF
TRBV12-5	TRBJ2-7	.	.	TGTGCTAGTGGTTTGCCTTCTCCCGGCAGGGTCCCCCCCCTGGAATACGAGCAGTACTTC	CASGLPSPGRVPPLEYEQYF
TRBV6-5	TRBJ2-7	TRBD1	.	TGTGCCAGCAGTACCGGGACAGGGGTTTACGAGCAGTACTTC	CASSTGTGVYEQYF
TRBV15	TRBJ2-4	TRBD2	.	TGTGCCACCAGCAGAGACGGGAGGGGACCAGCCAAAAACATTCAGTACTTC	CATSRDGRGPAKNIQYF
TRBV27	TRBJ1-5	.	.	TGTGCCAGCAGTTCTGCTCAGGGGTATCAGCCCCAGCATTTT	CASSSAQGYQPQHF
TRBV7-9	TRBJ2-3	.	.	TGTGCCAGCAGCTCCGACGGGACCCGGGATACGCAGTATTTT	CASSSDGTRDTQYF
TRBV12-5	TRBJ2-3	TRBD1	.	TGTGCTAGTGGGCAGGGACAGGGGACAGATACGCAGTATTTT	CASGQGQGTDTQYF
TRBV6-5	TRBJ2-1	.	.	TGTGCCAGCAGTTATGGTGACTTAGGGTACAATGAGCAGTTCTTC	CASSYGDLGYNEQFF
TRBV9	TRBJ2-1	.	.	TGTGCCAGCAGCGATCCTGGGGAGCAGTTCTTC	CASSDPGEQFF
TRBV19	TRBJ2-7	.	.	TGTGCCAGTAGCCCCGGGATCGGACTCGAGCAGTACTTC	CASSPGIGLEQYF
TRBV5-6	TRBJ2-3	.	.	TGTGCCAGCAGCTTGGCGAGTTTTACTAGCACAGATACGCAGTATTTT	CASSLASFTSTDTQYF
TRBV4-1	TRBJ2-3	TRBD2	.	TGCGCCAGCAGCCTGACTAGCGGCACAGATACGCAGTATTTT	CASSLTSGTDTQYF
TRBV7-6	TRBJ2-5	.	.	TGTGCCAGCAGCTTAGGATGGAGTGGGCAAGAGACCCAGTACTTC	CASSLGWSGQETQYF
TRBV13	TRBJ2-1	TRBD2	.	TGTGCCAGCAGCGATTGGACTAGCGGGAGTTACAATGAGCAGTTCTTC	CASSDWTSGSYNEQFF
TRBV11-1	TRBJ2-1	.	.	TGTGCCAGCAGCTTTTGGGGAGGGGGGTACAATGAGCAGTTCTTC	CASSFWGGGYNEQFF
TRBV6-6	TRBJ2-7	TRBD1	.	TGTGCCAGCAGTTACTCCACTACAGGGGTCTACGAGCAGTACTTC	CASSYSTTGVYEQYF
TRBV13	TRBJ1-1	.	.	TGTGCCAGCAGCTTAGTTTCCGGGGGTGGCACTGAAGCTTTCTTT	CASSLVSGGGTEAFF
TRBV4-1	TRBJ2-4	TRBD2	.	TGCGCCAGCAGCCAAGTAGCGGGAGGGCCTCGGCGGCACTTC	CASSQVAGGPRRHF
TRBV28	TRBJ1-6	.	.	TGTGCCAGCAGTTTGAGAGAAAATAATTCACCCCTCCACTTT	CASSLRENNSPLHF
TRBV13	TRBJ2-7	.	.	TGTGCCAGCAGCTTAGTATTGGGTGACGAGCAGTACTTC	CASSLVLGDEQYF
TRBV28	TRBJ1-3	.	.	TGTGCCAGCAGTCCGCAACCAGGGACTGGAAACACCATATATTTT	CASSPQPGTGNTIYF
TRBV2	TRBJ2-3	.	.	TGTGCCAGCTCTAGCTTTAGCACAGATACGCAGTATTTT	CASSSFSTDTQYF
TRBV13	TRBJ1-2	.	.	TGTGCCAGCACGGAGGCCTCTAACTATGGCTACACCTTC	CASTEASNYGYTF
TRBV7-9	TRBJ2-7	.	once	TGTGCCAGCAGCTTATCCGGGCCTCCGGGACAACGCTCCTACGAGCAGTACTTC	CASSLSGPPGQRSYEQYF
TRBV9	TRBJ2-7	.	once	TGTGCCAGCTCCAAGGGCGACTCCTACGAGCAGTACTTC	CASSKGDSYEQYF
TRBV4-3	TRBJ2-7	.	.	TGCGCCAGCAGCCAAGATCGCCACCCGATCTACGAGCAGTACTTC	CASSQDRHPIYEQYF
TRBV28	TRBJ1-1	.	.	TGTGCCAGCAGTATAGACCGCCGCCAAGGGGAAGGAGTATGGACTGAAGCTTTCTTT	CASSIDRRQGEGVWTEAFF